The present T cell receptor (beta chain) was sequenced within a study of cytotoxic CD8 clonotypes in ibrutinib-treated CLL. Measured with immunoSEQ multiplex PCR; TCRdb has only the in-frame clones, and not every one. The data contain under 200,000 clones, about four fifths of them singletons. CDR1 is GTSNPN, CDR2 SVGIG, per germline (reference sequence). Trimming pared 2 bases from V and 9 bases from J, leaving 19 bases between. The CDR3 runs to 15 residues. About this clone: The antigen is not known.

Whole-study findings and limits: Public clonotypes were uncommon and contracted or stayed stable on treatment.

The clonotype originates from a human donor with chronic lymphocytic leukemia. The rearrangement joins TRBV30 to TRBJ2-2; no reliable D call. Sequences were derived from PBMCs, sampled after 24 months of ibrutinib treatment. The CDR3 nucleotides read TGTGCCTGGAGTACCCCCTCCCCCCGTCTGAGGGAGCTGTTTTTT. As protein: CAWSTPSPRLRELFF.